This TCR beta chain derives from a study of cytomegalovirus exposure and HLA in healthy donors. The overall study: Per a later analysis, the approximately 700 first-cohort and 120 validation repertoires shared one platform.

This clone was found once. Its antigen is unknown. The donors were in the approximately 120-subject validation cohort, distinct from the roughly 700-subject first cohort. Study-level results: Subsequent analysis revealed that first-cohort TCR clusters tended to co-occur in the roughly 120 validation repertoires.

The CDR3 has 18 amino acids. Germline loops: CDR1 SEHNR, CDR2 FQNEAQ (reference sequence). V trimming: 8 bases; J trimming: 1 base; junction bases outside the gene matches: 13. The method was immunoSEQ multiplex PCR; TCRdb's version includes in-frame clones alone and lacks a portion of them. The table records 110,000 or so clones, roughly 83% of them present only once. The receptor comes from a man in his late teens or twenties in good health and CMV-seronegative. The chain couples TRBV7-9 to TRBJ2-3, with TRBD2 matching over 12 bases. The material sequenced was PBMCs. CDR3 in amino acids: CASGVGALAGGGTDTQYF. CDR3 bases: TGTGCCAGCGGGGTCGGGGCACTAGCGGGAGGAGGCACAGATACGCAGTATTTT.